Each of the 13 T cell receptor beta chains below was sequenced from the same sample in a study of shared clonotypes between healthy human individuals. Libraries were prepared by immunoSEQ multiplex PCR; TCRdb keeps only in-frame clonotypes and omits some of them. This table has about 690,000 clones, around 90% appearing once. The sample taken for sequencing was memory CD8+ T cells from PBMCs. Subset of the sample: CD45RO+ cells pooled with CCR7-negative TemRA cells. Source of these receptors: a man younger than 30 in good health. Some clones in this sample may be carry-over from other donors' samples.

The chain joins TRBV19 to TRBJ1-1; 8 bases fit TRBD1. Germline loops: CDR1 LNHDA, CDR2 SQIVND (reference sequence). The CDR3 has 16 residues. After removal of 3 bases from V and 5 bases from J, the junction contained 11 bases not matched to a gene. CDR3: CASSIWRTGGETEAFF. In DNA form, the CDR3 reads TGTGCCAGTAGTATTTGGAGAACAGGGGGAGAGACTGAAGCTTTCTTT.

The chain recombines TRBV5-6 with TRBJ1-1; no definite D call. The germline gives CDR1 SGHDT, CDR2 YYEEEE. This CDR3 has 14 residues. The V end lost 0 bases, the J end lost 5 bases, and 11 bases lay between the germline ends. The CDR3 loop is CASSLDRLRTEAFF. The CDR3 bases are TGTGCCAGCAGCTTGGACAGACTGAGGACTGAAGCTTTCTTT. Supplemented by reference TRBV5-6 and TRBJ1-1, the full variable domain reads DAGVTQSPTHLIKTRGQQVTLRCSPKSGHDTVSWYQQALGQGPQFIFQYYEEEERQRGNFPDRFSGHQFPNYSSELNVNALLLGDSALYLCASSLDRLRTEAFFGQGTRLTVV.

The chain is built from TRBV5-1 and TRBJ1-4; D is undetermined. V was trimmed by 0 bases and J by 14 bases, leaving 11 bases between them. The germline CDR1 and CDR2 sequences are SGHRS and YFSETQ. The CDR3 extends over 12 amino acids. The CDR3 nucleotides are TGCGCCAGCAGCTTGGACGGCAGAGGGCTGTTTTTT. Translated: CASSLDGRGLFF.

This chain links TRBV4-1 with TRBJ2-4; D assignment may be TRBD1 or TRBD2 (9 bases each). The CDR3 spans 20 residues. Germline lookup yields CDR1 MGHRA and CDR2 YSYEKL. The V gene lost 3 bases and the J gene lost 9 bases, with 33 bases spanning the gap. CDR3 sequence reads: CASSHGDRERLRGREVIQYF. The CDR3 DNA follows: TGCGCCAGCAGCCACGGGGACAGGGAGAGATTGCGCGGGAGGGAGGTCATTCAGTACTTC.

The chain is built from TRBV7-3 and TRBJ2-1, with 8 bases aligning to TRBD2. The J segment lost 7 bases and the V segment lost 5 bases, leaving 13 bases of the junction unmatched. This CDR3 comprises 16 residues. Germline CDR1 is SGHTA and CDR2 is FQGTGA. The CDR3 DNA follows: TGTGCCAGCAGCCCACCTGGGGTCGGGAGGGGGAATGAGCAGTTCTTC. This sequence encodes CASSPPGVGRGNEQFF.

The chain has TRBV9 and TRBJ2-7; D is undetermined. Trimming took 4 bases from V and 5 from J, leaving 16 bases between them. This CDR3 spans 14 amino acids. Germline V gene lookup returns CDR1 SGDLS and CDR2 YYNGEE. The CDR3: CASSPPDTDHEQYF. CDR3 sequence (DNA): TGTGCCAGCAGCCCACCCGACACCGACCACGAGCAGTACTTC.

As concerns this clone: The conserved phenylalanine or tryptophan is not found at the CDR3 terminus, so this likely reflects a read error. This chain joins TRBV7-9 and TRBJ1-1; D not certain. V dropped 1 base and J dropped 7 bases, with 7 bases sitting between them. Germline V gene sequence: CDR1 SEHNR, CDR2 FQNEAQ (reference sequence). The CDR3 has 12 amino acids. CDR3 residues: CASSLDTFEAFL. In DNA, the CDR3 is TGTGCCAGCAGCTTAGACACCTTTGAAGCTTTCCTT.

This clone showed up just a few times. V gene TRBV9 combines with J gene TRBJ1-2; D is uncertain. This CDR3 contains 11 residues. Trimming shortened V by 4 bases and J by 5 bases, and 6 bases separated the two germline ends. Germline CDR1 SGDLS, CDR2 YYNGEE. The DNA of the CDR3 is TGTGCCAGCAGCTCCGAATATGGCTACACCTTC. Amino acids: CASSSEYGYTF.

V and J are TRBV7-3 and TRBJ2-1; the D is unclear. This CDR3 is 16 amino acids long. V was clipped by 4 bases and J by 4 bases, with 17 bases between them. Germline V lookup: CDR1 SGHTA, CDR2 FQGTGA. The CDR3 here is CASSYASAAEYNEQFF. The CDR3, as DNA: TGTGCCAGCAGCTACGCCTCCGCGGCAGAGTACAATGAGCAGTTCTTC.

The CDR3 loop reads CASSLKGGGYGYTF. CDR3 sequence (DNA): TGTGCCAGCAGCTTAAAGGGAGGAGGCTATGGCTACACCTTC. This chain connects TRBV7-3 to TRBJ1-2; no definite D call. Germline V gene data show CDR1 as SGHTA and CDR2 as FQGTGA. V was cut by 1 base and J by 4 bases, with 10 bases left in between. The CDR3 has 14 amino acids.

Concerning this clone: Other DNA sequences in this specimen translate into the identical CDR3. V gene TRBV28 combines with J gene TRBJ2-7; 8 bases map to TRBD2. This CDR3 is built from 13 residues. Per germline, CDR1 MDHEN and CDR2 SYDVKM. The ends lost 3 bases at V and 3 bases at J; junction bases unmatched: 1. The CDR3, as DNA: TGTGCCAGCAGTTTGGCGGGAGGCTACGAGCAGTACTTC. Its translation: CASSLAGGYEQYF.

The chain is built from TRBV9 and TRBJ2-1; unclear D gene. The ends were cut back, 3 bases at V and 10 bases at J, with 2 bases in the middle. In germline, CDR1 is SGDLS, CDR2 YYNGEE. The CDR3 extends over 9 amino acids. For the CDR3, the DNA is TGTGCCAGCAGCGGCGAGCAGTTCTTC. Translating it yields CASSGEQFF.

As for this clone: This may arise from a read error, as a much more abundant clone is one base away. This rearrangement joins TRBV5-4 to TRBJ2-3; possible D gene TRBD2, 6 bases. The germline V gene encodes CDR1 SGHNT and CDR2 YYREEE (reference sequence). V was trimmed by 3 bases and J by 6 bases, leaving 8 bases between them. The CDR3 covers 12 residues. This chain's CDR3 is CASSSGGDTQYF. The CDR3 bases are TGTGCCAGCAGCTCTGGGGGGGATACGCAGTATTTT.